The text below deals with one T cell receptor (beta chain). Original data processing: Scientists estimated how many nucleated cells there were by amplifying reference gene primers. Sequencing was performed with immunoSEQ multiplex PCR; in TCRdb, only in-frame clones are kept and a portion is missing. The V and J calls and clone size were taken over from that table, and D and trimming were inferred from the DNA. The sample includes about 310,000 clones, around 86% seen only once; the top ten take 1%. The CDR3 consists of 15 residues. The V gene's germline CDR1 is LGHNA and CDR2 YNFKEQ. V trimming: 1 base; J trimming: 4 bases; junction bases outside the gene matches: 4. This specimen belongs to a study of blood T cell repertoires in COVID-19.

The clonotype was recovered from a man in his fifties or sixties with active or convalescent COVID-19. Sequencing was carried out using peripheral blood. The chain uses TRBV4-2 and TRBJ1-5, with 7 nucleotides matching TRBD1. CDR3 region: CASSQGGTANQPQHF. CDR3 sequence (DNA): TGTGCCAGCAGCCAAGGCGGGACAGCTAATCAGCCCCAGCATTTT.